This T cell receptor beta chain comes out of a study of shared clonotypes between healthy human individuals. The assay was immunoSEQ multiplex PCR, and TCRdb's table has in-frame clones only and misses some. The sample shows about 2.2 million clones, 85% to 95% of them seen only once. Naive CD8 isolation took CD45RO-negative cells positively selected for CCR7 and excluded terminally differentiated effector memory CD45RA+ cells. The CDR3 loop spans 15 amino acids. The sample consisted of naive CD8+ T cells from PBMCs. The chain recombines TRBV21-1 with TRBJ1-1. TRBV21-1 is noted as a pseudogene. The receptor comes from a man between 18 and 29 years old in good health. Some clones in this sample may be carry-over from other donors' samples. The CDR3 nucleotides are TGTGCCAGCAGCAAAGGGGGGACGGGGGACACTGAAGCTTTCTTT. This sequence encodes CASSKGGTGDTEAFF.